The clone carrying this T cell receptor (beta chain) was picked up many times. Its antigen remains unidentified. This specimen comes from a study of Graves' ophthalmopathy and Graves' hyperthyroidism. Regarding the study as a whole: Blood also held most thyroid clonotypes expanded above 0.001 frequency.

RNA transcripts were the template, and TCR beta CDR3 regions were amplified from them. RT-PCR was first run with HTBI primers, then multiplex PCR in a second round. TCRdb ran MiXCR on the multiplex PCR reads and lists one entry per CDR3 protein. The table shows a few hundred thousand distinct CDR3 sequences, with roughly 15% occurring only once. Trimming took 2 bases from V and 6 from J, leaving 10 bases between them. CDR1 and CDR2 from the germline V gene are LGHDT and YNNKEL (reference sequence). The length of the CDR3 is 13 residues. The diagnosis was founded upon clinical symptoms, serum thyroxine, TRAb, thyroid ultrasound and orbital computed tomography.

The source of this sequence is an adult man with Graves' ophthalmopathy. V is TRBV3-1 and J is TRBJ1-1; D gene ambiguous. Sample: peripheral blood. In DNA form, the CDR3 reads TGTGCCAGCAGCCAAAGGGTACGGGCTGAAGCTTTCTTT. Amino acids: CASSQRVRAEAFF. The whole variable domain, remainder taken from reference TRBV3-1 and TRBJ1-1, is DTAVSQTPKYLVTQMGNDKSIKCEQNLGHDTMYWYKQDSKKFLKIMFSYNNKELIINETVPNRFSPKSPDKAHLNLHINSLELGDSAVYFCASSQRVRAEAFFGQGTRLTVV.